This entry features one T cell receptor beta chain sequence. Its antigen is unknown. The PCR made use of 60 Vbeta and 13 Jbeta primers. Profiled with immunoSEQ multiplex PCR; TCRdb holds only in-frame clones, not every one. Among about 130,000 clones listed, roughly four fifths were seen once. This sample is drawn from a study of cytomegalovirus exposure and HLA in healthy donors. This CDR3 spans 12 amino acids. Germline V gene sequence: CDR1 SNHLY, CDR2 FYNNEI. V was pared by 6 bases and J by 13 bases, with 18 bases between. The study, taken as a whole, reports: A later look showed TCR association rates differing by HLA locus, highest for DRB1 and lowest for HLA-C.

Sequenced input: PBMCs. This sequence originates from a male donor in good health and CMV-seropositive. The chain has TRBV2 and TRBJ1-1; a weak D match, TRBD1 (6 bases). As DNA, the CDR3 is TGTGCCAGCAGCCGTCAGGGGCACGGGTTTTTCTTT. Translated, it gives CASSRQGHGFFF.